A selection of T cell receptor beta chains follows, all from one sample in a study of regulatory T cells in long-lasting Graves disease. TCRdb re-analysed the multiplex PCR reads in MiXCR, keeping a single row per CDR3 protein. The table lists about 310,000 distinct CDR3 sequences, around 21% of them singletons. The source material was peripheral blood mononuclear cells (PBMCs), sampled when the disease was refractory, from a patient treated with antithyroid drugs. Receptors originate from a female donor with Graves disease. Both conserved end residues are trimmed from each CDR3. Each record gives: J gene, clone size, V gene, CDR3 protein. A clone size is listed for some rows: how often the clone was seen (once, few, many), or a class if it is expanded.

>TRBJ2-7|NA|TRBV11-2
ASSLGGTSFHEQY
>TRBJ1-6|few|TRBV30
AWSGLVRDASPLH
>TRBJ2-5|many|TRBV7-9
ASSPPRTGWQETQY
>TRBJ2-4|many|TRBV12-3/TRBV12-4
ASSPSETKNIQY
>TRBJ2-5|many|TRBV10-3
AISGRRGFETQY
>TRBJ2-7|many|TRBV11-2
ASSLQSGLVSSYEQY
>TRBJ1-2|many|TRBV27
ASRYHSTASNYGYT
>TRBJ1-1|NA|TRBV6-2/TRBV6-3
ASIKRVNTEAF
>TRBJ2-5|NA|TRBV7-9
ASSLTGTSGNKRPRVY
>TRBJ2-1|few|TRBV20-1
SARGAGLGLAESSYNEQF
>TRBJ2-7|NA|TRBV19
ASSTSVGEQY
>TRBJ2-7|few|TRBV13
ASSSQLGTGQY
>TRBJ2-7|many|TRBV6-2/TRBV6-3
ASSYIPGLAGGTSDEQY
>TRBJ1-4|few|TRBV6-1
ATKAVKMEGLF
>TRBJ1-1|NA|TRBV18
ASSPSEGEMNTEAF
>TRBJ2-7|few|TRBV6-5
ASSWRGGSYEQY
>TRBJ1-1|many|TRBV6-5
ASSYRGGQVGTEAF
>NA|NA|TRBV20-1
SAREPGQGIGETQY
>TRBJ2-7|many|TRBV28
ASSASGSSNEQY
>TRBJ2-7|many|TRBV2
ASSEGRGINEQY
>TRBJ2-2|many|TRBV28
ASSSASTTGELF
>TRBJ2-2|few|TRBV29-1
SVGLLRDNGELF
>TRBJ1-1|NA|TRBV11-3
ASSLGGGGQQNTEAF
>TRBJ2-7|many|TRBV11-1
ASSFNTNYEQY
>TRBJ2-7|NA|TRBV7-2
ASSTDRDLNYEQY
>TRBJ2-7|many|TRBV20-1
SARDREAQY
>TRBJ2-2|few|TRBV5-1
ASSLARGPNTGELF
>TRBJ1-6|many|TRBV12-3/TRBV12-4
ASSLLGRSPLH
>TRBJ1-1|few|TRBV4-1
ASSLRDTGHTEAF
>TRBJ2-3|few|TRBV24-1
ATSPSSGRGYTQY
>TRBJ1-1|NA|TRBV4-1
ASSPRGLNEAF
>TRBJ1-5|few|TRBV6-1
ASRPIQGGNQPQH
>TRBJ1-1|NA|TRBV20-1
SAIDPGTLTEAF
>NA|NA|TRBV6-2/TRBV6-3
ASRERLAGYNEQF
>TRBJ1-6|many|TRBV2
ASSDSRTAKNSPLH
>TRBJ2-7|many|TRBV7-2
ASSPSRYEQY
>TRBJ1-1|many|TRBV3-1
ASSSTVLTEAF
>TRBJ2-5|NA|TRBV7-9
ASSSRRKNKRQETQY
>TRBJ1-1|few|TRBV6-2/TRBV6-3
ASSYLRTGGVDRYTEAF
>TRBJ2-5|NA|TRBV7-8
ASSSAGLQETQY
>TRBJ1-5|few|TRBV19
ASSTAGNQPQH
>TRBJ2-7|many|TRBV11-2
ASSLLGSLGHEQY
>TRBJ2-3|NA|TRBV6-9
ASSFGRWSTDTQY
>TRBJ1-3|NA|TRBV11-2
ASSLWDRRGGNTIY
>TRBJ2-7|few|TRBV7-9
ASSPGRRLEQY
>TRBJ2-6|NA|TRBV19
ASSIWRDSLYSGANVLT
>TRBJ2-2|NA|TRBV14
ASSRAGTAMGELF
>TRBJ1-4|once|TRBV4-3
ASSQDRGEYEKLF
>TRBJ2-3|NA|TRBV28
ASKVAGGRTDTQY
>TRBJ1-4|NA|TRBV30
AWRPGQGATNEKLF
>TRBJ1-2|NA|TRBV5-1
ASSTSGTGSRGYT
>TRBJ2-3|few|TRBV5-1
ASSPGLAGELGDTQY
>TRBJ1-4|NA|TRBV7-2
ASSLGRQGSATNEKLF
>TRBJ2-2|few|TRBV19
ASNRRDRTGELF